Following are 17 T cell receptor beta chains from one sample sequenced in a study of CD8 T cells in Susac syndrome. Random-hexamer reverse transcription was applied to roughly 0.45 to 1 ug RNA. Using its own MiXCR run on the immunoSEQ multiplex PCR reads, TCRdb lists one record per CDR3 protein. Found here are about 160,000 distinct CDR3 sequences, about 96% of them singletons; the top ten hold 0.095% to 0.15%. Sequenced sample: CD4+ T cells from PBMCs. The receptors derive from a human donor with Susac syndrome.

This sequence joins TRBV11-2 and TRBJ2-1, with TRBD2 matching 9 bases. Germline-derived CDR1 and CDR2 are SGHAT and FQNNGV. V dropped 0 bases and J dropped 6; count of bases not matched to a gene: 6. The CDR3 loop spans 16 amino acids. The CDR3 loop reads CASSLDLAGVSNEQFF. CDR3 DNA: TGTGCCAGCAGCTTAGATTTAGCGGGAGTATCCAATGAGCAGTTCTTC.

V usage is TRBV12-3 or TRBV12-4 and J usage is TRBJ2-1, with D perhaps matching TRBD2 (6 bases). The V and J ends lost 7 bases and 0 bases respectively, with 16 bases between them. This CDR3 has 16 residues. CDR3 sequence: CASTPGGSTSYNEQFF. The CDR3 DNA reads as TGTGCCAGCACTCCTGGGGGGTCAACCTCCTACAATGAGCAGTTCTTC.

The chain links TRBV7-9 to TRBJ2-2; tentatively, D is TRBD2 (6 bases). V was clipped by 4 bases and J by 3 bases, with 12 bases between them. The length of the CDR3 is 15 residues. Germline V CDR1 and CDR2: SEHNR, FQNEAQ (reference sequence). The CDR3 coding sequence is TGTGCCAGCAGCTCTCCGGGACTTCACACCGGGGAGCTGTTTTTT. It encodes CASSSPGLHTGELFF.

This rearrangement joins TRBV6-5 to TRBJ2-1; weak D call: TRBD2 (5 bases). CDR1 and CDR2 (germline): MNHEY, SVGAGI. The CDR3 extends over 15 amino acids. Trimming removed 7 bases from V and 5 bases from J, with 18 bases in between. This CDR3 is CASTMIGRGDNEQFF. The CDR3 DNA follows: TGTGCCAGCACCATGATTGGACGGGGTGACAATGAGCAGTTCTTC.

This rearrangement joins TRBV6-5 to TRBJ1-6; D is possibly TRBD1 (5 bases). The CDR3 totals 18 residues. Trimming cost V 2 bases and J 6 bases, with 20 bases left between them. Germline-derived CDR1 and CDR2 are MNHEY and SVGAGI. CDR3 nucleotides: TGTGCCAGCAGTTACCTCGAAGGGGAGCGGCGCCCTAATTCACCCCTCCACTTT. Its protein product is CASSYLEGERRPNSPLHF.

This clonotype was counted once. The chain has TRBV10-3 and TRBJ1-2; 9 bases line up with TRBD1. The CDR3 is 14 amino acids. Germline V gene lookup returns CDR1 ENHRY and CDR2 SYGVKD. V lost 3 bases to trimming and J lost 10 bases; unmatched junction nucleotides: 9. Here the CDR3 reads CAISDPPGTGSYTF. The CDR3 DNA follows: TGTGCCATCAGTGACCCACCCGGGACAGGGTCCTACACCTTC.

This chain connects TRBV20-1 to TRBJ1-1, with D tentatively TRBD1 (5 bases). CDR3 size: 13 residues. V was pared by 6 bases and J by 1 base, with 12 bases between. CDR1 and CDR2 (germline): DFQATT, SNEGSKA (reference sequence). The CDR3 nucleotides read TGCAGTGCCAAGCAGGGACCGAACACTGAAGCTTTCTTT. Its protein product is CSAKQGPNTEAFF.

The CDR3 here is CASSVAGTSDNEQFF. The CDR3, as DNA: TGTGCCAGCAGCGTAGCGGGGACATCTGACAATGAGCAGTTCTTC. The chain joins TRBV9 to TRBJ2-1; TRBD1 is a possible D gene (6 bases). The CDR3 is made up of 15 amino acids. Germline values: CDR1 SGDLS, CDR2 YYNGEE. V lost 0 bases and J 5 bases, leaving 12 bases between the germline ends.

Here the CDR3 reads CASKFTDTQYF. The CDR3 coding sequence is TGCGCCAGCAAGTTCACAGATACGCAGTATTTT. V is TRBV5-1 and J is TRBJ2-3; no firm D call. Trimming stripped 6 bases from V and 2 bases from J, with 4 bases between. This CDR3 is built from 11 residues. CDR1 and CDR2 from the germline V gene are SGHRS and YFSETQ.

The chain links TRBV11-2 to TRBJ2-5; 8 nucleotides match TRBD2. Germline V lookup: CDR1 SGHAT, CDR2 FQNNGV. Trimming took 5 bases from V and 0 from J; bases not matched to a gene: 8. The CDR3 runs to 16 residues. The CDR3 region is CASSHGIAGNQETQYF. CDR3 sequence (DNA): TGTGCCAGCAGCCACGGGATAGCGGGGAACCAAGAGACCCAGTACTTC.

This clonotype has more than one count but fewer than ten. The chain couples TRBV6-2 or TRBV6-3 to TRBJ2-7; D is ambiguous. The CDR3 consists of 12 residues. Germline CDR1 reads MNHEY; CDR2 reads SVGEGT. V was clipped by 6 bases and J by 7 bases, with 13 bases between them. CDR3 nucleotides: TGTGCCAGCAGCCCTGGGGTGGGGGAGCAGTACGTC. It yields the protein CASSPGVGEQYV.

CDR3 region: CSARDYRGLGGYTF. The CDR3, as DNA: TGCAGTGCTAGAGATTACAGGGGGCTCGGCGGCTACACCTTC. This chain connects TRBV20-1 to TRBJ1-2; TRBD1 agrees at 9 bases. This CDR3 spans 14 amino acids. Looked up from germline, CDR1 is DFQATT and CDR2 is SNEGSKA (reference sequence). Trimming at V came to 0 bases and at J to 8 bases, leaving 7 bases not matched to a gene.

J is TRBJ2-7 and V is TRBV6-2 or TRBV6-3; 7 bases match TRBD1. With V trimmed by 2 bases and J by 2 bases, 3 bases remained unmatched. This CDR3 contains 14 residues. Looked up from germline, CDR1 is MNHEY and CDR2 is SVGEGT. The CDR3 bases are TGTGCCAGCAGTTACGGGACAGAGCCCTACGAGCAGTACTTC. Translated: CASSYGTEPYEQYF.

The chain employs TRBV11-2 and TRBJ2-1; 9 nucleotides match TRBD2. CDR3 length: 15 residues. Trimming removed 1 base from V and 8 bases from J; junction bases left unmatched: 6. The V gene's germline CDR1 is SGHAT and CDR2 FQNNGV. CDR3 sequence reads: CASSLASGRLYEQFF. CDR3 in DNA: TGTGCCAGCAGCTTAGCGAGCGGGAGGCTATATGAGCAGTTCTTC.

DNA of the CDR3: TGTGCCACCAGCAGAGGCGGGGGGACAGGAGCCTACGAGCAGTACTTC. Its translation is CATSRGGGTGAYEQYF. The V gene is TRBV15, the J gene TRBJ2-7; D assignment may be TRBD1 or TRBD2 (8 bases each). The CDR3 contains 16 residues. Germline lookup yields CDR1 LNHNV and CDR2 YYDKDF (reference sequence). V dropped 1 base and J dropped 2 bases, with 15 bases sitting between them.

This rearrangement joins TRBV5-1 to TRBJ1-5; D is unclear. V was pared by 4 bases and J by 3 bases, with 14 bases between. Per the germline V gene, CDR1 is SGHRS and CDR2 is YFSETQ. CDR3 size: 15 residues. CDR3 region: CASSPDGRLNQPQHF. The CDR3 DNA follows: TGCGCCAGCAGCCCGGACGGCAGGCTCAATCAGCCCCAGCATTTT.

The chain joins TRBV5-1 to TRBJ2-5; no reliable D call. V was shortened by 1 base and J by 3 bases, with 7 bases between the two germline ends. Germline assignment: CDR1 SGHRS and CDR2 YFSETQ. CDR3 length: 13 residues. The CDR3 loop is CASSLYLEETQYF. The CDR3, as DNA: TGCGCCAGCAGCTTGTACCTCGAAGAGACCCAGTACTTC.